The TCR beta chain described here comes from a study of blood T cell repertoires in COVID-19. Study-wide background: Collection of acute and convalescent COVID-19 samples took place in the United States, Italy and Spain.

Trimming removed 4 bases at V and 2 bases at J, with 14 bases between. Looked up from germline, CDR1 is LGHDT and CDR2 is YNNKEL (reference sequence). The CDR3 has 15 amino acids. Data came from immunoSEQ multiplex PCR; TCRdb stores just in-frame clones and leaves some out. The data contain more than 110,000 clones, roughly 84% of them singletons. The sequenced material came from peripheral blood. V and J are TRBV3-1 (or the pseudogene TRBV3-2) and TRBJ1-2, with D possibly TRBD1 on 6 matching bases. The receptor's source is a human donor in a cohort sampled during active COVID-19. The CDR3 spells CASSRNRVLNYGYTF. The CDR3 DNA reads TGTGCCAGCAGCCGGAACAGGGTTCTCAACTATGGCTACACCTTC.